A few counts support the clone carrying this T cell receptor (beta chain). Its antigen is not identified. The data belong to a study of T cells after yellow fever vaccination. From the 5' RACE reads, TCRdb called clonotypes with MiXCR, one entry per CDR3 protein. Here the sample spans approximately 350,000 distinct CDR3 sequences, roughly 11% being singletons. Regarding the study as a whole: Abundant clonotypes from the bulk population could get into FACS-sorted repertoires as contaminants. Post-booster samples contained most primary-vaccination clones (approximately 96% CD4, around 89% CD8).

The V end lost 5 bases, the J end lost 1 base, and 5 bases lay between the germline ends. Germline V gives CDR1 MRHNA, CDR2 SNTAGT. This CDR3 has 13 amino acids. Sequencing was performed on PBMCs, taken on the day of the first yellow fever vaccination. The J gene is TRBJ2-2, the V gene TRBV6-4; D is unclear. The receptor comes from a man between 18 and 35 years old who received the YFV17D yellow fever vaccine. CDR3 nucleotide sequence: TGTGCCAGCAGTAACCAGAACACCGGGGAGCTGTTTTTT. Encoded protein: CASSNQNTGELFF.